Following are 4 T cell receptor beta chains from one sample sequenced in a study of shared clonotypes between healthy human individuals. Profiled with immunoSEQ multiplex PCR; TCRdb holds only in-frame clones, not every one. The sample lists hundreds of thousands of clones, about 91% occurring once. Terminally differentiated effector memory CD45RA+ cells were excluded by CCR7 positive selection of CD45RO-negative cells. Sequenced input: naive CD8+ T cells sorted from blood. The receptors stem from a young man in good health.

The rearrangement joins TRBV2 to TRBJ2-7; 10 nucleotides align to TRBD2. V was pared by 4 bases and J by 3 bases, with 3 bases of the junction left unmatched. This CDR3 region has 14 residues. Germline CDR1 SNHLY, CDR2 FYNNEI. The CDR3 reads CASSAVAGGYEQYF. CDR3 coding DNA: TGTGCCAGCAGTGCTGTAGCGGGAGGCTACGAGCAGTACTTC.

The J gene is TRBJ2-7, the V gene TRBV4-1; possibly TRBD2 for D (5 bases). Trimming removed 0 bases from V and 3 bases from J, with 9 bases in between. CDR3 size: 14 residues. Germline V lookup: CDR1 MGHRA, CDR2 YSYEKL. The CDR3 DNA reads TGCGCCAGCAGCCAAGATTGGGAGTACTACGAGCAGTACTTC. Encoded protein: CASSQDWEYYEQYF.

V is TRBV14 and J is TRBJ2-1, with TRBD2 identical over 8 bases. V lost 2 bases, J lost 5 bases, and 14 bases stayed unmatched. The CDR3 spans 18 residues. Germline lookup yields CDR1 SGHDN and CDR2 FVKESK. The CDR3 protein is CASSQQPGLAGINNEQFF. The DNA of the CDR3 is TGTGCCAGCAGCCAACAGCCCGGATTAGCGGGAATAAACAATGAGCAGTTCTTC.

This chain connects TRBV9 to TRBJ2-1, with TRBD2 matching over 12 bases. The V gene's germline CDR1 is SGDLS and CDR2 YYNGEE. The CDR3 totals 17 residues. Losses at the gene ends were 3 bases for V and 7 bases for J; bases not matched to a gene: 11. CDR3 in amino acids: CASSAASGRALGNEQFF. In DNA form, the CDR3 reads TGTGCCAGCAGCGCCGCTAGCGGGAGGGCCTTGGGGAATGAGCAGTTCTTC.